A single sample gave rise to the 24 T cell receptor beta chains below, sequenced in a study of cytomegalovirus exposure and HLA in healthy donors. Primers: 60 Vbeta forward and 13 Jbeta reverse. The data were produced by immunoSEQ multiplex PCR, yet TCRdb's version contains in-frame clones alone and is incomplete. Of about 83,000 clones in the sample, about four fifths are singletons; the top ten hold 1.9%. What was sequenced was PBMCs. These receptors were taken from a woman in her twenties or thirties in good health and CMV-seronegative.

The chain carries TRBV7-9 and TRBJ1-1, with unresolved D. Germline lookup yields CDR1 SEHNR and CDR2 FQNEAQ (reference sequence). V was shortened by 8 bases and J by 11 bases, with 24 bases between the two germline ends. The CDR3 length is 14 residues. CDR3 bases: TGTGCCAGCGAATCTCCCGGATCGGGAGGGAAGGCTTTCTTT. The encoded protein is CASESPGSGGKAFF.

This chain joins TRBV10-3 and TRBJ2-1; 10 bases align to TRBD2. The V gene's germline CDR1 is ENHRY and CDR2 SYGVKD. V lost 10 bases to trimming and J lost 8 bases; unmatched junction nucleotides: 11. The CDR3 runs 14 residues. In nucleotides, the CDR3 is TGTGCCACCCATCCTAGCGGGAGAGGGGATGAGCAGTTCTTC. Protein product: CATHPSGRGDEQFF.

The V call is TRBV30, the J call TRBJ1-2, with D possibly matching TRBD1 (5 bases). The germline V and J ends were trimmed by 0 bases and 4 bases, with 9 bases remaining between them. CDR3 size: 13 residues. CDR1 and CDR2 (germline): GTSNPN, SVGIG (reference sequence). In nucleotides, the CDR3 is TGTGCCTGGAGTGTGGGGCCTCTCTATGGCTACACCTTC. This sequence encodes CAWSVGPLYGYTF.

This chain uses TRBV5-1 with TRBJ2-5; the match to TRBD1 covers 10 bases. The DNA matches TRBJ2-7 better at its end, which makes the J call doubtful. Germline CDR1 reads SGHRS; CDR2 reads YFSETQ. This CDR3 has 14 amino acids. The CDR3 loop reads CASSLGQGAFEQYF. The CDR3 DNA sequence: TGCGCCAGCAGCTTGGGACAGGGGGCTTTCGAGCAGTACTTC.

About this clone: Germline and junction disagree at one end, which may indicate a read error. This sequence joins TRBV7-7 and TRBJ2-1; D gene ambiguous. This CDR3 is built from 13 residues. Germline lookup yields CDR1 SSHAT and CDR2 FNYEAQ (reference sequence). The CDR3 here is CASSLAPGNEQFF. CDR3 nucleotide sequence: TGTGCTAGCAGCTTAGCACCCGGGAATGAGCAGTTCTTC.

The J gene is TRBJ2-1, the V gene TRBV13; unclear D gene. CDR1 and CDR2 (germline): PRHDT, FYEKMQ (reference sequence). V was trimmed by 5 bases and J by 0 bases, leaving 14 bases between them. The CDR3 is made up of 16 amino acids. CDR3: CASSPPDTFSYNEQFF. The DNA for the CDR3 is TGTGCCAGCAGCCCACCTGACACTTTCTCCTACAATGAGCAGTTCTTC.

This rearrangement joins TRBV4-3 to TRBJ2-1; 9 nucleotides agree with TRBD2. V lost 1 base to trimming and J lost 5 bases; unmatched junction nucleotides: 21. The CDR3 consists of 21 residues. Germline V gives CDR1 LGHNA, CDR2 YSLEER. CDR3 loop: CASSQGARFDLSGRMHNEQFF. For the CDR3, the DNA is TGCGCCAGCAGCCAAGGAGCCCGATTCGATTTAAGCGGGAGGATGCACAATGAGCAGTTCTTC.

The rearrangement uses TRBV19 and TRBJ1-1; 7 positions match TRBD1. Germline CDR1 reads LNHDA; CDR2 reads SQIVND (reference sequence). The CDR3 has 14 residues. Trimming removed 6 bases from V and 4 bases from J; junction bases left unmatched: 8. CDR3 residues: CASSRQGRGTEAFF. DNA of the CDR3: TGTGCCAGTAGCCGACAGGGAAGAGGCACTGAAGCTTTCTTT.

This chain uses TRBV9 with TRBJ2-7; 9 bases fit TRBD1. V shed 4 bases, J shed 4 bases, and the junction held 6 bases outside the gene matches. This CDR3 has 14 residues. Per germline, CDR1 SGDLS and CDR2 YYNGEE. DNA of the CDR3: TGTGCCAGCAGCAAACAGGGGGCAAGGTACGAGCAGTACTTC. Residues: CASSKQGARYEQYF.

V usage is TRBV29-1 and J usage is TRBJ1-1; D not resolved. CDR3 size: 14 residues. Looked up from germline, CDR1 is SQVTM and CDR2 is ANQGSEA. Trimming cost V 8 bases and J 1 base, with 17 bases left between them. The chain's CDR3 is CSSPGRGWNTEAFF. The CDR3, as DNA: TGCAGCTCCCCGGGTCGGGGATGGAACACTGAAGCTTTCTTT.

This rearrangement joins TRBV4-1 to TRBJ2-1, with 9 bases fitting TRBD1. This CDR3 region has 16 residues. V was clipped by 3 bases and J by 1 base; unmatched bases: 4. Germline V gene sequence: CDR1 MGHRA, CDR2 YSYEKL. Here the CDR3 reads CASSHLDRGSYNEQFF. The CDR3 DNA reads as TGCGCCAGCAGCCACCTCGACAGGGGGTCCTACAATGAGCAGTTCTTC.

The rearrangement uses TRBV5-1 and TRBJ2-1; 9 positions agree with TRBD1. The ends lost 3 bases at V and 6 bases at J; junction bases unmatched: 7. Germline values: CDR1 SGHRS, CDR2 YFSETQ. This CDR3 comprises 15 residues. CDR3 bases: TGCGCCAGCAGCTACGACAGGGGGTTAAGCAATGAGCAGTTCTTC. Translating gives CASSYDRGLSNEQFF. Full variable domain (rest looked up from reference TRBV5-1 and TRBJ2-1): KAGVTQTPRYLIKTRGQQVTLSCSPISGHRSVSWYQQTPGQGLQFLFEYFSETQRNKGNFPGRFSGRQFSNSRSEMNVSTLELGDSALYLCASSYDRGLSNEQFFGPGTRLTVL.

The genes are TRBV28 and TRBJ1-5, with TRBD1 matching over 9 bases. The CDR3 spans 14 residues. The V gene's germline CDR1 is MDHEN and CDR2 SYDVKM. Unmatched junction bases numbered 4, after V lost 4 bases and J lost 6 bases. The CDR3 loop reads CASSWTGVSQPQHF. As DNA, the CDR3 is TGTGCCAGCAGTTGGACAGGGGTTAGTCAGCCCCAGCATTTT.

This sequence joins TRBV9 and TRBJ2-1, with D possibly matching TRBD2 (6 bases). CDR3 length: 14 amino acids. V lost 1 base to trimming and J lost 4 bases, with 9 bases between them. Per the germline V gene, CDR1 is SGDLS and CDR2 is YYNGEE. The CDR3 nucleotides are TGTGCCAGCAGCGTACAGGGAGGTTACAATGAGCAGTTCTTC. This codes for CASSVQGGYNEQFF.

The chain uses TRBV28 and TRBJ2-5; maybe TRBD1 (7 bases). Germline values: CDR1 MDHEN, CDR2 SYDVKM. The CDR3 contains 16 residues. V was pared by 3 bases and J by 5 bases, with 19 bases between. The CDR3 spells CASSFALGGGLETQYF. The CDR3 DNA reads TGTGCCAGCAGTTTCGCCCTCGGAGGGGGCTTGGAGACCCAGTACTTC.

The chain has TRBV5-8 and TRBJ1-2; D is unresolved. V lost 3 bases to trimming and J lost 6 bases, with 18 bases between them. The CDR3 totals 15 residues. In germline, CDR1 is SGHTS, CDR2 YDEGEE. The CDR3 protein is CASSSYRAGPHGYTF. DNA for the CDR3: TGTGCCAGCAGCTCATATCGGGCGGGCCCTCATGGCTACACCTTC. Using reference TRBV5-8 and TRBJ1-2 for the parts outside the CDR3, the full variable domain is EAGVTQSPTHLIKTRGQQATLRCSPISGHTSVYWYQQALGLGLQFLLWYDEGEERNRGNFPPRFSGRQFPNYSSELNVNALELEDSALYLCASSSYRAGPHGYTFGSGTRLTVV.

This chain joins TRBV7-6 and TRBJ2-7; 16 bases align to TRBD2. The CDR3 has 17 amino acids. From germline, CDR1 is SGHVS and CDR2 FNYEAQ. Unmatched junction bases numbered 6, after V lost 5 bases and J lost 2 bases. The CDR3: CASSLQGTSGRAYEQYF. CDR3 bases: TGTGCCAGCAGCCTACAAGGGACTAGCGGGAGGGCCTACGAGCAGTACTTC.

The V call is TRBV5-1, the J call TRBJ2-1; 12 nucleotides line up with TRBD1. The CDR3 is made up of 22 amino acids. Germline V gene data show CDR1 as SGHRS and CDR2 as YFSETQ. V shed 7 bases and J 4 bases; nucleotides not matched to a gene: 27. For the CDR3, the DNA is TGCGCCAGCTTTGGACAGTCCCGGGACAGGGGGCAGCAGGCCATACCATACAATGAGCAGTTCTTC. As protein: CASFGQSRDRGQQAIPYNEQFF.

CDR3: CASSSTSGRYTDTQYF. The DNA of the CDR3 is TGTGCCAGCAGCTCTACTAGCGGGAGGTACACAGATACGCAGTATTTT. The chain uses TRBV28 and TRBJ2-3; 12 nucleotides agree with TRBD2. The V gene end was trimmed by 6 bases and the J gene end by 2 bases; junction bases not matched to a gene: 6. This CDR3 comprises 16 residues. Germline lookup yields CDR1 MDHEN and CDR2 SYDVKM.

This rearrangement joins TRBV2 to TRBJ2-4; the D is unclear. V was shortened by 5 bases and J by 9 bases, with 8 bases between the two germline ends. Germline CDR1 is SNHLY and CDR2 is FYNNEI. The CDR3 covers 11 residues. The CDR3 protein is CASSSTLIQYF. CDR3 sequence (DNA): TGTGCCAGCAGTTCTACCCTCATTCAGTACTTC. Looking up the rest from reference TRBV2 and TRBJ2-4 gives the full variable domain: EPEVTQTPSHQVTQMGQEVILRCVPISNHLYFYWYRQILGQKVEFLVSFYNNEISEKSEIFDDQFSVERPDGSNFTLKIRSTKLEDSAMYFCASSSTLIQYFGAGTRLSVL.

This chain connects TRBV6-6 to TRBJ2-7, with TRBD2 matching over 7 bases. The CDR3 is 14 residues long. V was pared by 5 bases and J by 3 bases, with 7 bases of the junction left unmatched. Germline assignment: CDR1 MNHNY and CDR2 SVGAGI (reference sequence). The CDR3 DNA follows: TGTGCCAGCAGTCTCCAGCGGGGTAGCTACGAGCAGTACTTC. Amino acids: CASSLQRGSYEQYF.

The chain uses TRBV27 and TRBJ2-3, with D hard to call. The length of the CDR3 is 13 residues. The V gene's germline CDR1 is MNHEY and CDR2 SMNVEV (reference sequence). Trimming stripped 6 bases from V and 0 bases from J, with 7 bases between. The CDR3 DNA is TGTGCCAGCAGCCCAACTAGCACAGATACGCAGTATTTT. Its protein product is CASSPTSTDTQYF.

The chain uses TRBV27 and TRBJ1-2; the D is unclear. From germline, CDR1 is MNHEY and CDR2 SMNVEV (reference sequence). V dropped 3 bases and J dropped 6 bases, with 11 bases sitting between them. The CDR3 sequence is 13 residues long. The CDR3 spells CASSFSGLDGYTF. CDR3 DNA sequence: TGTGCCAGCAGTTTTTCGGGTCTTGATGGCTACACCTTC.

This chain connects TRBV25-1 to TRBJ2-3; TRBD2 matches 10 bases. This CDR3 is 14 amino acids long. The V segment lost 6 bases and the J segment 6 bases; nucleotides outside the gene matches: 6. The germline CDR1 and CDR2 sequences are MGHDK and SYGVNS. Here the CDR3 reads CASSHLAGADTQYF. The CDR3 nucleotides read TGTGCCAGCAGCCATCTAGCGGGAGCCGATACGCAGTATTTT.